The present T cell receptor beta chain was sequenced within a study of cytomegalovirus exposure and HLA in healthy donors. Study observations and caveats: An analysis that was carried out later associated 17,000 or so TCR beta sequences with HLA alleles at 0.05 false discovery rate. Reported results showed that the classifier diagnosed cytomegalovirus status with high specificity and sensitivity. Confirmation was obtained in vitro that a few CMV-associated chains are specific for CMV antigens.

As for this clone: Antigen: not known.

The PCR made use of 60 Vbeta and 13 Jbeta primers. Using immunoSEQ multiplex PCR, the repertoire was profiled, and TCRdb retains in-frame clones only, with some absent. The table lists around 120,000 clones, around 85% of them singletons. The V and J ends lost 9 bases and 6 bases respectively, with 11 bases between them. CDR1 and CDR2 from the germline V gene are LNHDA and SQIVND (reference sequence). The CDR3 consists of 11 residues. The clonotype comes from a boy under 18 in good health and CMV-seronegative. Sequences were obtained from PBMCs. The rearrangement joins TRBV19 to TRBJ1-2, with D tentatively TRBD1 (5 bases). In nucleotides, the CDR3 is TGTGCCAGCGACGGGGGAAATGGCTACACCTTC. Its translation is CASDGGNGYTF.